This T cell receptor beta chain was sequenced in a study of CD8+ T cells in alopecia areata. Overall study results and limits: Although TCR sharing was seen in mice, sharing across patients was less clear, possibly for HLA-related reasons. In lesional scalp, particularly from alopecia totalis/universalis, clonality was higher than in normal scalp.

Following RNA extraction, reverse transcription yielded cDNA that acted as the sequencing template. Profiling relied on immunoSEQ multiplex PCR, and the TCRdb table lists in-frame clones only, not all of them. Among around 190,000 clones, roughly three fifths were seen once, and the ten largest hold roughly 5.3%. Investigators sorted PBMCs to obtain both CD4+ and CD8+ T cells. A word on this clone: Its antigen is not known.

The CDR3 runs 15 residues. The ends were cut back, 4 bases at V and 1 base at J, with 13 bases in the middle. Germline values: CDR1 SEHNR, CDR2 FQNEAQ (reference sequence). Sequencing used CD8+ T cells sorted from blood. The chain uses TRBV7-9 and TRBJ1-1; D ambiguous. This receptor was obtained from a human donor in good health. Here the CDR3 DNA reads TGTGCCAGCAGCTCTCACGTCGCTGAGAACACTGAAGCTTTCTTT. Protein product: CASSSHVAENTEAFF.